The 26 T cell receptor beta chains listed next were all sequenced from one sample in a study of cytomegalovirus exposure and HLA in healthy donors. 60 Vbeta and 13 Jbeta primers were used in PCR. Here immunoSEQ multiplex PCR was the method, and the copy in TCRdb shows in-frame clones only, minus some. The sample carries 150,000 to 200,000 clones, around two thirds recorded once. Input material: PBMCs. Every receptor here comes from a man between 50 and 59 years old in good health and CMV-seronegative.

The chain links TRBV19 to TRBJ1-2; 10 nucleotides agree with TRBD1. V trimming: 7 bases; J trimming: 2 bases; junction bases outside the gene matches: 13. The CDR3 consists of 17 residues. CDR1 is LNHDA, CDR2 SQIVND, per germline (reference sequence). Written as DNA, the CDR3 is TGTGCCAGTACCGTCCCGGGACAGGGGAAGACAAACTATGGCTACACCTTC. Translated, it gives CASTVPGQGKTNYGYTF.

The sample holds a few counts of this clone. This rearrangement joins TRBV6-5 to TRBJ1-4, with D uncertain. The V gene's germline CDR1 is MNHEY and CDR2 SVGAGI. CDR3 length: 15 residues. Trimming removed 6 bases at V and 7 bases at J, with 18 bases between. CDR3 DNA sequence: TGTGCCAGCAGCCACCTTCCCCGGGGAGGTGAAAAACTGTTTTTT. Encoded protein: CASSHLPRGGEKLFF.

The chain has TRBV5-1 and TRBJ2-3, with TRBD2 matching 10 bases. CDR1 is SGHRS, CDR2 YFSETQ, per germline. The CDR3 covers 17 residues. V lost 4 bases to trimming and J lost 2 bases; unmatched junction nucleotides: 10. The CDR3 DNA reads as TGCGCCAGCAGCCTGGGGTCTAGCGGGGGACCCACAGATACGCAGTATTTT. This codes for CASSLGSSGGPTDTQYF.

This sequence joins TRBV14 and TRBJ1-6, with 8 nucleotides matching TRBD1. Germline lookup yields CDR1 SGHDN and CDR2 FVKESK. The CDR3 runs to 13 residues. Losses at the gene ends were 3 bases for V and 12 bases for J; bases not matched to a gene: 4. CDR3: CASSHGTGRPLHF. The CDR3 region has the DNA TGTGCCAGCAGCCACGGGACAGGCCGACCCCTCCACTTT.

This clone is a singleton in its sample. This sequence joins TRBV27 and TRBJ1-5; 11 bases align to TRBD1. The germline CDR1 and CDR2 sequences are MNHEY and SMNVEV (reference sequence). CDR3 size: 15 residues. V lost 8 bases and J lost 6; bases outside the gene matches: 9. CDR3 residues: CASPPGQGASQPQHF. DNA of the CDR3: TGTGCCAGCCCCCCCGGACAGGGGGCAAGTCAGCCCCAGCATTTT.

J is TRBJ2-6 and V is TRBV19; 8 bases fit TRBD1. Trimming took 5 bases from V and 0 from J; bases not matched to a gene: 12. The CDR3 is 19 residues long. Germline CDR1 is LNHDA and CDR2 is SQIVND (reference sequence). The CDR3 is CASSFGLGQEYSGANVLTF. CDR3 in DNA: TGTGCCAGTAGTTTCGGACTGGGACAGGAGTACTCTGGGGCCAACGTCCTGACTTTC.

This clone was counted only a few times. This chain's CDR3 is CASSKLPGLAGAGETQYF. CDR3 sequence (DNA): TGCGCCAGCAGCAAACTACCGGGACTAGCGGGGGCAGGGGAGACCCAGTACTTC. The V call is TRBV5-1, the J call TRBJ2-5; 14 bases line up with TRBD2. V lost 4 bases, J lost 5 bases, and 13 bases stayed unmatched. Germline lookup yields CDR1 SGHRS and CDR2 YFSETQ. This CDR3 contains 18 residues.

The genes are TRBV6-5 and TRBJ2-3, with D tentatively TRBD1 (5 bases). V gave up 5 bases and J gave up 2 bases, with 11 bases separating them. This CDR3 contains 14 residues. Germline CDR1 is MNHEY and CDR2 is SVGAGI. The CDR3 region has the DNA TGTGCCAGCAGTCGACAGTCCAACACAGATACGCAGTATTTT. Translated: CASSRQSNTDTQYF.

The V and J genes are TRBV7-9 and TRBJ2-7; a weak D match, TRBD1 (6 bases). CDR1 and CDR2 (germline): SEHNR, FQNEAQ (reference sequence). The ends were cut back, 4 bases at V and 0 bases at J, with 13 bases in the middle. This CDR3 region has 15 residues. CDR3 DNA sequence: TGTGCCAGCAGCTCCCCCGGGACACCCTCCTACGAGCAGTACTTC. This encodes CASSSPGTPSYEQYF.

On this clone: One end of the junction is discordant with germline, which a read error may explain. Different DNA sequences within this sample yield the same CDR3. The V and J genes are TRBV4-2 and TRBJ1-1; TRBD1 aligns across 7 bases. Germline V gives CDR1 LGHNA, CDR2 YNFKEQ. The CDR3 consists of 15 residues. In DNA, the CDR3 is TGTGCCAGCAGCGAAGAGACAGGGATGGGCACTGAAGCTTTCTTT. Its protein product is CASSEETGMGTEAFF.

The V and J genes are TRBV19 and TRBJ1-5; 8 bases are shared with TRBD1. The V gene end was trimmed by 6 bases and the J gene end by 7 bases; junction bases not matched to a gene: 5. Germline V gives CDR1 LNHDA, CDR2 SQIVND (reference sequence). The CDR3 runs 13 residues. For the CDR3, the DNA is TGTGCCAGTAGCGGACAGGGCGGACAGCCCCAGCATTTT. The encoded protein is CASSGQGGQPQHF.

The V call is TRBV6-1, the J call TRBJ2-7, with 7 bases fitting TRBD2. CDR3 length equals 13 residues. J was trimmed by 3 bases and V by 6 bases; bases with no gene match: 5. CDR1 is MNHNS, CDR2 SASEGT, per germline. Here the CDR3 reads CASREGGGYEQYF. CDR3 coding DNA: TGTGCCAGCAGGGAGGGCGGGGGCTACGAGCAGTACTTC.

This clone was observed a handful of times. The V call is TRBV25-1, the J call TRBJ2-2, with TRBD1 matching 10 bases. Germline CDR1 reads MGHDK; CDR2 reads SYGVNS. The CDR3 spans 15 residues. With V trimmed by 4 bases and J by 4 bases, 3 bases remained unmatched. For the CDR3, the DNA is TGTGCCAGCAGTGGGGACAGGGGAGCCACCGGGGAGCTGTTTTTT. It specifies CASSGDRGATGELFF. The whole variable domain, filled in from reference TRBV25-1 and TRBJ2-2, reads EADIYQTPRYLVIGTGKKITLECSQTMGHDKMYWYQQDPGMELHLIHYSYGVNSTEKGDLSSESTVSRIRTEHFPLTLESARPSHTSQYLCASSGDRGATGELFFGEGSRLTVL.

This rearrangement joins TRBV19 to TRBJ1-5, with TRBD1 identical over 9 bases. This CDR3 has 15 amino acids. V shed 6 bases, J shed 3 bases, and the junction held 6 bases outside the gene matches. In germline, CDR1 is LNHDA, CDR2 SQIVND (reference sequence). The DNA for the CDR3 is TGTGCCAGTAGCTCCGGGACAGGGAACAATCAGCCCCAGCATTTT. It translates to CASSSGTGNNQPQHF.

The gene calls are TRBV10-3 and TRBJ1-1, with D possibly being TRBD1 (5 bases). Germline CDR1 and CDR2: ENHRY and SYGVKD. Trimming left V 7 bases short and J 0 bases short, with 12 bases between. This CDR3 has 14 residues. This CDR3 is CAITQESMNTEAFF. CDR3 nucleotide sequence: TGTGCCATCACACAGGAGTCCATGAACACTGAAGCTTTCTTT.

The chain links TRBV11-2 to TRBJ1-1, with a possible D match to TRBD1 (5 bases). The CDR3 totals 14 residues. V gave up 1 base and J gave up 11 bases, with 17 bases separating them. Germline loops: CDR1 SGHAT, CDR2 FQNNGV. The DNA of the CDR3 is TGTGCCAGCAGCTTAGTAGCGGGGCACCTAGCGGCTTTCTTT. Translated: CASSLVAGHLAAFF.

The rearrangement links TRBV11-2 to TRBJ2-7; the D gene is possibly TRBD2 (6 bases). Germline values: CDR1 SGHAT, CDR2 FQNNGV. V was shortened by 0 bases and J by 5 bases, with 11 bases between the two germline ends. The CDR3 sequence is 14 residues long. The CDR3 region has the DNA TGTGCCAGCAGCTTAGAAGGAGGGAATAACGAGCAGTACTTC. Translation gives CASSLEGGNNEQYF.

This clone was seen just once. The chain employs TRBV6-4 and TRBJ2-3; 9 bases match TRBD1. V lost 4 bases to trimming and J lost 4 bases; unmatched junction nucleotides: 3. The CDR3 is made up of 14 amino acids. CDR1 and CDR2 (germline): MRHNA, SNTAGT. CDR3 DNA: TGTGCCAGCAGTGCCCGGACAGGGGCAGATACGCAGTATTTT. Translation gives CASSARTGADTQYF.

The J gene is TRBJ2-7, the V gene TRBV7-2, with D possibly matching TRBD1 (6 bases). The V gene lost 2 bases and the J gene lost 2 bases, with 10 bases spanning the gap. This CDR3 contains 14 residues. Germline CDR1 is SGHTA and CDR2 is FQGNSA. The CDR3 bases are TGTGCCAGCAGCTTAAACAGGGTCGCCTACGAGCAGTACTTC. Protein product: CASSLNRVAYEQYF.

The chain links TRBV19 to TRBJ1-1, with a weak D call TRBD1 (5 bases). The germline CDR1 and CDR2 sequences are LNHDA and SQIVND (reference sequence). V gave up 3 bases and J gave up 4 bases, with 12 bases separating them. There are 14 residues in the CDR3. Written as DNA, the CDR3 is TGTGCCAGTAGTATCCCAAGGAGGGGCACTGAAGCTTTCTTT. The encoded protein is CASSIPRRGTEAFF.

The V gene is TRBV6-6, the J gene TRBJ2-3; D may be TRBD1 (5 bases). This CDR3 is built from 13 residues. V was trimmed by 6 bases and J by 3 bases, leaving 10 bases between them. Germline values: CDR1 MNHNY, CDR2 SVGAGI (reference sequence). The CDR3 DNA is TGTGCCAGCAGCCCACCAGGGACAGATACGCAGTATTTT. This encodes CASSPPGTDTQYF.

The rearrangement links TRBV19 to TRBJ1-5; TRBD1 matches at 10 bases. Germline lookup yields CDR1 LNHDA and CDR2 SQIVND (reference sequence). Trimming took 4 bases from V and 6 from J; bases not matched to a gene: 12. The CDR3 loop spans 17 amino acids. Here the CDR3 DNA reads TGTGCCAGTAGTACCTTAGGGGGGACAGGGGAGGGTCAGCCCCAGCATTTT. Translating it yields CASSTLGGTGEGQPQHF.

This clone occurred once. This chain uses TRBV4-2 with TRBJ1-4; D is perhaps TRBD1 (6 bases). Trimming removed 1 base at V and 5 bases at J, with 8 bases between. Germline CDR1 LGHNA, CDR2 YNFKEQ. CDR3 length: 14 residues. The CDR3 loop reads CASSQGQGNEKLFF. CDR3 coding DNA: TGTGCCAGCAGCCAAGGGCAGGGGAATGAAAAACTGTTTTTT.

J is TRBJ2-5 and V is TRBV29-1; TRBD1 aligns across 9 bases. The V gene end was trimmed by 4 bases and the J gene end by 5 bases; junction bases not matched to a gene: 5. This CDR3 is 13 amino acids long. The V gene's germline CDR1 is SQVTM and CDR2 ANQGSEA. Here the CDR3 DNA reads TGCAGCGTTGGGGACAGGGTACGGGAGACCCAGTACTTC. Translated: CSVGDRVRETQYF.

The chain joins TRBV5-1 to TRBJ1-1; D perhaps matches TRBD1 (5 bases). This CDR3 is built from 16 residues. Trimming took 0 bases from V and 0 from J, leaving 12 bases between them. Germline CDR1 SGHRS, CDR2 YFSETQ. The CDR3 is CASSLVPGLLNTEAFF. In nucleotides, the CDR3 is TGCGCCAGCAGCTTGGTCCCGGGACTTTTGAACACTGAAGCTTTCTTT.

The CDR3 reads CASSLGTSGGLETQYF. CDR3 in DNA: TGCGCCAGCAGCTTGGGGACTAGCGGGGGGCTAGAGACCCAGTACTTC. The chain is built from TRBV5-1 and TRBJ2-5, with 14 bases lining up with TRBD2. The CDR3 contains 16 residues. In germline, CDR1 is SGHRS, CDR2 YFSETQ. The V and J ends lost 0 bases and 4 bases, in that order; junction bases with no gene match: 2.